The rows below give T cell receptor beta chains drawn from one sample of a study of cytomegalovirus exposure and HLA in healthy donors. The repertoire was sequenced with immunoSEQ multiplex PCR; TCRdb's copy has only in-frame clones and lacks some. This sample yields some 110,000 clones, of which about 75% are seen a single time; 2.5% to 3% belongs to the top ten. The specimen was PBMCs. These receptors all come from a male donor in good health and CMV-seropositive. Both conserved end residues are part of each CDR3. Each record gives: D gene, clone size, V gene, J gene, CDR3 protein, CDR3 DNA. A D gene is named only where the DNA matches it firmly. Where a row states a size, it is once, few, many or the class of an expanded clone; other rows omit it.

>TRBD1|NA|TRBV11-1|TRBJ2-1
CASSYRGSYNEQFF
TGTGCCAGCAGCTACAGGGGCTCCTACAATGAGCAGTTCTTC
>NA|NA|TRBV9|TRBJ2-1
CASSVGRGRGVEQFF
TGTGCCAGCAGCGTAGGGAGGGGGCGCGGTGTTGAGCAGTTCTTC
>TRBD1|NA|TRBV6-5|TRBJ1-1
CASSYPGQGASEAFF
TGTGCCAGCAGTTACCCCGGACAGGGGGCCTCTGAAGCTTTCTTT
>TRBD2|NA|TRBV30|TRBJ2-2
CAWRTAGVRTGELFF
TGTGCCTGGAGAACAGCGGGAGTTCGCACCGGGGAGCTGTTTTTT
>TRBD1|once|TRBV6-1|TRBJ1-1
CASSDRTGWTEAFF
TGTGCCAGCAGTGATAGGACAGGTTGGACTGAAGCTTTCTTT
>NA|NA|TRBV29-1|TRBJ2-7
CSVQGNYEQYF
TGCAGCGTTCAGGGAAACTACGAGCAGTACTTC
>TRBD1|few|TRBV28|TRBJ2-5
CASSSTGAGTQYF
TGTGCCAGCAGTTCAACAGGGGCTGGGACCCAGTACTTC
>NA|NA|TRBV9|TRBJ2-3
CASSVLGQTDTQYF
TGTGCCAGCAGCGTACTTGGGCAAACAGATACGCAGTATTTT
>NA|NA|TRBV5-1|TRBJ1-1
CASRLDTGRGTEAFF
TGCGCCAGCAGACTCGACACAGGGAGGGGCACTGAAGCTTTCTTT
>NA|NA|TRBV25-1|TRBJ2-7
CATTRRGSYEQYF
TGTGCCACGACACGGCGTGGATCCTACGAGCAGTACTTC
>NA|once|TRBV7-2|TRBJ1-4
CASSTYRENEKLFF
TGTGCCAGCAGCACCTACAGGGAGAATGAAAAACTGTTTTTT
>NA|few|TRBV5-6|TRBJ1-1
CASSVRMNTEAFF
TGTGCCAGCAGCGTCCGTATGAACACTGAAGCTTTCTTT
>NA|NA|TRBV4-1|TRBJ2-3
CASRSRGGADTQYF
TGCGCCAGCCGATCGAGGGGGGGGGCAGATACGCAGTATTTT
>NA|NA|TRBV9|TRBJ1-1
CASSVVVGREGNTEAFF
TGTGCCAGCAGCGTAGTCGTAGGCAGGGAGGGCAACACTGAAGCTTTCTTT
>TRBD1|NA|TRBV5-4|TRBJ1-1
CASSPPRTTGATEAFF
TGTGCCAGCAGCCCTCCGCGCACAACAGGGGCCACTGAAGCTTTCTTT
>NA|few|TRBV28|TRBJ2-5
CASSSASTRGETQYF
TGTGCCAGCAGTTCAGCCTCCACTCGAGGGGAGACCCAGTACTTC
>TRBD1|NA|TRBV18|TRBJ1-1
CASSPQAGGGFAEAFF
TGTGCCAGCTCACCACAGGCAGGGGGCGGGTTCGCTGAAGCTTTCTTT
>NA|NA|TRBV4-3|TRBJ1-2
CASSQGPGGYTF
TGCGCCAGCAGCCAAGGCCCGGGTGGCTACACCTTC
>TRBD1|NA|TRBV9|TRBJ1-2
CASSDGTAGYTF
TGTGCCAGCAGCGACGGGACAGCCGGCTACACCTTC
>NA|NA|TRBV4-2|TRBJ2-1
CASREPTAFYNEQFF
TGTGCCAGCCGAGAACCTACAGCCTTTTACAATGAGCAGTTCTTC
>TRBD2|NA|TRBV4-3|TRBJ2-3
CASSSSPGTSGLGDTQYF
TGCGCCAGCAGCTCCTCACCGGGCACTAGCGGTTTAGGAGATACGCAGTATTTT
>NA|once|TRBV19|TRBJ2-7
CASSRTGIHEQYF
TGTGCCAGTAGTCGAACAGGGATACACGAGCAGTACTTC
>TRBD1|NA|TRBV23-1|TRBJ2-5
CASSEGAETQYF
TGCGCCAGCAGCGAGGGGGCAGAGACCCAGTACTTC
>NA|few|TRBV5-5|TRBJ1-1
CASSSLGGTEAFF
TGTGCCAGCAGCTCGCTAGGGGGCACTGAAGCTTTCTTT
>TRBD1|NA|TRBV6-4|TRBJ2-3
CASSGDRGTQYF
TGTGCCAGCAGTGGGGACAGGGGGACGCAGTATTTT
>NA|NA|TRBV29-1|TRBJ2-7
CSVGRLAGDEQYF
TGCAGCGTTGGGAGACTAGCAGGGGACGAGCAGTACTTC
>NA|NA|TRBV5-1|TRBJ2-7
CASSAYRAEAYEQYF
TGCGCCAGCAGCGCGTACCGCGCAGAGGCATACGAGCAGTACTTC
>TRBD1|NA|TRBV7-9|TRBJ2-3
CASSLGTGGIDTQYF
TGTGCCAGCAGCTTGGGGACAGGGGGAATAGATACGCAGTATTTT
>NA|NA|TRBV6-6|TRBJ2-3
CATKAPGNTDTQYF
TGTGCCACCAAAGCGCCGGGGAACACAGATACGCAGTATTTT
>NA|NA|TRBV6-5|TRBJ1-2
CASSQLQGKGYTF
TGTGCCAGCAGCCAGCTACAGGGTAAAGGCTACACCTTC
>TRBD2|NA|TRBV7-9|TRBJ2-5
CASSSKRGGVSETQYF
TGTGCCAGCAGCTCGAAGCGGGGTGGGGTGTCAGAGACCCAGTACTTC
>TRBD1|NA|TRBV27|TRBJ2-7
CASSWRDRVEYEQYF
TGTGCCAGCAGTTGGCGGGACAGGGTGGAATACGAGCAGTACTTC
>TRBD1|NA|TRBV13|TRBJ1-4
CASSVGQGWDEKLFF
TGTGCCAGCAGCGTTGGACAGGGTTGGGATGAAAAACTGTTTTTT
>TRBD2|NA|TRBV28|TRBJ2-7
CASRVSGASSYEQYF
TGTGCCAGCAGGGTTAGCGGGGCAAGCTCCTACGAGCAGTACTTC
>NA|NA|TRBV19|TRBJ1-5
CASSISGDNQPQHF
TGTGCCAGTAGTATATCAGGTGATAATCAGCCCCAGCATTTT